This T cell receptor (beta chain) was captured in a study of technical replicates of blood from several donors. Sequencing was performed with immunoSEQ multiplex PCR; in TCRdb, only in-frame clones are kept and a portion is missing. The data contain some 77,000 clones, 86% of them seen just once; the ten biggest clones take up roughly 4.5%. Sequencing was carried out using PBMCs. The sequence came from a human donor in good health. Some clones in this sample may be carry-over from other donors' samples.

The CDR3 sequence: CASSYAGTGNTIYF. CDR3 nucleotides: TGTGCCAGCAGTTATGCGGGGACTGGAAACACCATATATTTT. The chain uses TRBV6-6 and TRBJ1-3; D is ambiguous. The CDR3 has 14 residues. Trimming stripped 3 bases from V and 2 bases from J, with 8 bases between. CDR1 is MNHNY, CDR2 SVGAGI, per germline (reference sequence).